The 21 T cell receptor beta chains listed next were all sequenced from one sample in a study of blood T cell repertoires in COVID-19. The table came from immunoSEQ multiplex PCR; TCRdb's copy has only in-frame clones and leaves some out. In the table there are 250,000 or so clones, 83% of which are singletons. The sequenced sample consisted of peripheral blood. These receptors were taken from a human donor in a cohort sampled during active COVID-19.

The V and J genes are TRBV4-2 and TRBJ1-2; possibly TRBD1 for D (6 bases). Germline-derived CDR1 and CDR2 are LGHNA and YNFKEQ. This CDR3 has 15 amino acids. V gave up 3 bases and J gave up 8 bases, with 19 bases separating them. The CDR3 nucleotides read TGTGCCAGCAGCCACGTAGTGGGGGGGCAGGGAGGCTACACCTTC. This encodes CASSHVVGGQGGYTF.

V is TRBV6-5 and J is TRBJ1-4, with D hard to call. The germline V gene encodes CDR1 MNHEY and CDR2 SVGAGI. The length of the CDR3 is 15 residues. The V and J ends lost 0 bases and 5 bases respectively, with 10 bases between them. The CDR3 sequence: CASSYSRSPNEKLFF. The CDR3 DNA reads TGTGCCAGCAGTTACTCACGGTCACCGAATGAAAAACTGTTTTTT.

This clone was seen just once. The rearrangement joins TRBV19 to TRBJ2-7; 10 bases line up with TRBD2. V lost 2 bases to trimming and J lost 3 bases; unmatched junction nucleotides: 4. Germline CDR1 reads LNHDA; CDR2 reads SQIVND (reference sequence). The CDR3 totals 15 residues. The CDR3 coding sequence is TGTGCCAGTAGTATACTAGCGGGAGCCGGCTACGAGCAGTACTTC. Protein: CASSILAGAGYEQYF. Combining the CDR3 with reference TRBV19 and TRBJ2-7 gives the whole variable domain DGGITQSPKYLFRKEGQNVTLSCEQNLNHDAMYWYRQDPGQGLRLIYYSQIVNDFQKGDIAEGYSVSREKKESFPLTVTSAQKNPTAFYLCASSILAGAGYEQYFGPGTRLTVT.

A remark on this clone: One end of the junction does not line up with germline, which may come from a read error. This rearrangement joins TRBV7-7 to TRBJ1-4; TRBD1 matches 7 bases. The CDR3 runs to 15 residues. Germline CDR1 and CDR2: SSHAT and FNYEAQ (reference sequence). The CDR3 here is CASSLRQGVNEKLFF. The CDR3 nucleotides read TGTGCTAGCAGCTTGAGACAGGGAGTAAATGAAAAACTGTTTTTT. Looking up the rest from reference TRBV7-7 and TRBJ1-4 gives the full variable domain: GAGVSQSPRYKVTKRGQDVTLRCDPISSHATLYWYQQALGQGPEFLTYFNYEAQPDKSGLPSDRFSAERPEGSISTLTIQRTEQRDSAMYRCASSLRQGVNEKLFFGSGTQLSVL.

CDR3 protein: CASSHGTGGGQETQYF. In DNA, the CDR3 is TGTGCCAGCAGCCACGGGACAGGGGGCGGTCAAGAGACCCAGTACTTC. This rearrangement joins TRBV3-1 (or the pseudogene TRBV3-2) to TRBJ2-5; TRBD1 matches 12 bases. V lost 3 bases, J lost 2 bases, and 4 bases stayed unmatched. CDR3 length: 16 amino acids. CDR1 and CDR2 from the germline V gene are LGHDT and YNNKEL (reference sequence).

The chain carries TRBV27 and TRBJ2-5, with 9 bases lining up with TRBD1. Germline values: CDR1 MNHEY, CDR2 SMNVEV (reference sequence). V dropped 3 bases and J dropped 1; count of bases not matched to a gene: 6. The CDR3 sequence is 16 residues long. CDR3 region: CASSFLGQGFQETQYF. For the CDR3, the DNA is TGTGCCAGCAGTTTCCTGGGACAGGGATTCCAAGAGACCCAGTACTTC.

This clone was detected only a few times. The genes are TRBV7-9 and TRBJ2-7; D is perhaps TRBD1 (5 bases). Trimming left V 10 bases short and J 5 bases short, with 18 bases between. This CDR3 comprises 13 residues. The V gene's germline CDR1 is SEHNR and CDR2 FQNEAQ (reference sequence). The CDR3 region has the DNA TGTGCCACATCAGCAGGGTCTGGGGACGAGCAGTACTTC. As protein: CATSAGSGDEQYF.

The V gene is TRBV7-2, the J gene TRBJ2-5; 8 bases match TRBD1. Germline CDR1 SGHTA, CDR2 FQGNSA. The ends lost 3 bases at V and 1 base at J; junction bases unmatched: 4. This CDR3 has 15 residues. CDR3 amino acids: CASSFWTGTQETQYF. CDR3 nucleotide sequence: TGTGCCAGCAGCTTCTGGACAGGGACCCAAGAGACCCAGTACTTC.

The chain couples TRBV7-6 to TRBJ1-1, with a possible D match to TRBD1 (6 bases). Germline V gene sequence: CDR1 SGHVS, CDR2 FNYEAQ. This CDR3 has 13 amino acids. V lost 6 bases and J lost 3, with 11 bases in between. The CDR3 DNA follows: TGTGCCAGCAGTTTACAGGGATACACTGAAGCTTTCTTT. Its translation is CASSLQGYTEAFF.

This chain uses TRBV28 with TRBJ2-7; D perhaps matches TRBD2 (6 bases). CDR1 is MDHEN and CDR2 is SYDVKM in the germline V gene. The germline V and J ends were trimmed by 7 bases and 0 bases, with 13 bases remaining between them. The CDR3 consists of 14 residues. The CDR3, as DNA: TGTGCCAGCACCCCAACGGGACTCTCCTACGAGCAGTACTTC. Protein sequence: CASTPTGLSYEQYF.

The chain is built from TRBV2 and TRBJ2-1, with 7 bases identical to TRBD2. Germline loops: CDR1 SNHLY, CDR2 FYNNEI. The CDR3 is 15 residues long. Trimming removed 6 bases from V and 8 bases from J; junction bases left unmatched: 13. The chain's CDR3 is CASRESGIILDEQFF. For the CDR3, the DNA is TGTGCCAGCAGGGAAAGCGGGATCATTCTCGATGAGCAGTTCTTC.

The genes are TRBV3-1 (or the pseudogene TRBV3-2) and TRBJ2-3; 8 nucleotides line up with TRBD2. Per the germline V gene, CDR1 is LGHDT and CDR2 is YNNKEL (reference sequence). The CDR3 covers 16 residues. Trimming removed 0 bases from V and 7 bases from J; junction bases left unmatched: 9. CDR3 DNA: TGTGCCAGCAGCCAAGATGGGCTAGCGGGCCGGAATACGCAGTATTTT. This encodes CASSQDGLAGRNTQYF.

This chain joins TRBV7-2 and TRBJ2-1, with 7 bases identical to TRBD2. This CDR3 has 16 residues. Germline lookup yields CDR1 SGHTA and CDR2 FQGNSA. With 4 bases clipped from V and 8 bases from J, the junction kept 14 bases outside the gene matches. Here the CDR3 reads CASSSPGTRAGDEQFF. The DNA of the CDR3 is TGTGCCAGCAGCTCCCCCGGGACTCGGGCGGGGGATGAGCAGTTCTTC.

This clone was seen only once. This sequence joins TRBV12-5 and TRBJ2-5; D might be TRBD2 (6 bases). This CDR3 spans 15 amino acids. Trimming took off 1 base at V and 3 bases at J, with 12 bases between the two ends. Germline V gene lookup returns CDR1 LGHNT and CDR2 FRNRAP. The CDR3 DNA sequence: TGTGCTAGTGGTTTGGGGAGGGAGCTGGAAGAGACCCAGTACTTC. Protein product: CASGLGRELEETQYF.

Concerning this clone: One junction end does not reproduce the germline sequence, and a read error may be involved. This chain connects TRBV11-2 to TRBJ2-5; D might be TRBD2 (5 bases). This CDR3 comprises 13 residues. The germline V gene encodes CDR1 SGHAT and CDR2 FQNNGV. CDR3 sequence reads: CASSRGVQGTQYF. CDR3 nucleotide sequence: TGTGCCAGCAGCCGGGGAGTTCAAGGGACCCAGTACTTC.

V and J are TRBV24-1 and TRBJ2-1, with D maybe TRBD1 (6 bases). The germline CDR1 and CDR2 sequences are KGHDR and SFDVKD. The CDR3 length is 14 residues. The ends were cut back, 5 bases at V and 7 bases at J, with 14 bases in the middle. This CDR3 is CATSASGQRNEQFF. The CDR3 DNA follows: TGTGCCACCAGTGCCTCTGGACAGAGGAATGAGCAGTTCTTC.

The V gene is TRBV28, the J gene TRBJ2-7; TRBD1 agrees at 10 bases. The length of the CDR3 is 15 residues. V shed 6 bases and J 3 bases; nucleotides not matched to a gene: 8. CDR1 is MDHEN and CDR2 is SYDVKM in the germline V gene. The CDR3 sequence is CASRTPGQGYYEQYF. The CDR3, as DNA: TGTGCCAGCAGGACACCGGGACAGGGGTACTACGAGCAGTACTTC.

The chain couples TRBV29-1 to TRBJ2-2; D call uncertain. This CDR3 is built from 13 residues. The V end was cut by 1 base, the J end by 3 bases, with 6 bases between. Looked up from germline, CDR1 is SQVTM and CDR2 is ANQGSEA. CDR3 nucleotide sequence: TGCAGCGTTGAAGGTCTATACACCGGGGAGCTGTTTTTT. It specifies CSVEGLYTGELFF.

The DNA of the CDR3 is TGTGCCAGCAGTCTATATCGGTCTGGGGCCAACGTCCTGACTTTC. Protein: CASSLYRSGANVLTF. The chain links TRBV28 to TRBJ2-6, with unresolved D. The V and J ends lost 5 bases and 1 base respectively, with 9 bases between them. CDR1 is MDHEN and CDR2 is SYDVKM in the germline V gene. The CDR3 runs 15 residues.

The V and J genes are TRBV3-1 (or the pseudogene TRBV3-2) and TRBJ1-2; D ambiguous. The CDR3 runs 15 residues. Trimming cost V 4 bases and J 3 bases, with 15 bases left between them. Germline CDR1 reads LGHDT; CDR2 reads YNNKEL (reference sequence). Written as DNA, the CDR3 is TGTGCCAGCAGCCCTCAGTGGGCCTCCTACTATGGCTACACCTTC. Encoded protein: CASSPQWASYYGYTF.

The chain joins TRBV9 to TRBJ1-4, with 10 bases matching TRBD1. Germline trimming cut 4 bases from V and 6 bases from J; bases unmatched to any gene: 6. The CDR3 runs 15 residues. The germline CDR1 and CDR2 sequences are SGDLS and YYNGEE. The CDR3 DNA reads TGTGCCAGCAGCTTCGGACAGGGGGGATATGAAAAACTGTTTTTT. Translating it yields CASSFGQGGYEKLFF.